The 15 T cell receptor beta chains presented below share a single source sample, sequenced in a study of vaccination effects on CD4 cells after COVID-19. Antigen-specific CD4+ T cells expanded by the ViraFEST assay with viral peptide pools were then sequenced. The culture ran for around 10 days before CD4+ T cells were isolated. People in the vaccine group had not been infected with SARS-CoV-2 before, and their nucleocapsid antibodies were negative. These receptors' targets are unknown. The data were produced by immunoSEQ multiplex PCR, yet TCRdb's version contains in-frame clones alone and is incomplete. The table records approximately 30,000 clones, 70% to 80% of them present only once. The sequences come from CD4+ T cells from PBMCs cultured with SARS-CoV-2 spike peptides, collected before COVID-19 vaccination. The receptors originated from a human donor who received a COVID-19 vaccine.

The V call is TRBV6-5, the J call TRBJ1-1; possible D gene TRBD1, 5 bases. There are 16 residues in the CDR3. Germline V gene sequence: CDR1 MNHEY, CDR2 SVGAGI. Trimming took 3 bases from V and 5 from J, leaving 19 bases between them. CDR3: CASSYSSGNWGTEAFF. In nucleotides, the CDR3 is TGTGCCAGCAGTTATTCTTCAGGGAATTGGGGGACTGAAGCTTTCTTT.

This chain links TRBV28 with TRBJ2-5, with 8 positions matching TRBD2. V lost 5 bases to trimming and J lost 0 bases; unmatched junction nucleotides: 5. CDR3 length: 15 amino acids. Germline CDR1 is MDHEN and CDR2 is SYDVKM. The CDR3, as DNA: TGTGCCAGCAGTCCCCTGCGGGGGGACCAAGAGACCCAGTACTTC. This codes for CASSPLRGDQETQYF. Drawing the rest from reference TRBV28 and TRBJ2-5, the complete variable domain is DVKVTQSSRYLVKRTGEKVFLECVQDMDHENMFWYRQDPGLGLRLIYFSYDVKMKEKGDIPEGYSVSREKKERFSLILESASTNQTSMYLCASSPLRGDQETQYFGPGTRLLVL.

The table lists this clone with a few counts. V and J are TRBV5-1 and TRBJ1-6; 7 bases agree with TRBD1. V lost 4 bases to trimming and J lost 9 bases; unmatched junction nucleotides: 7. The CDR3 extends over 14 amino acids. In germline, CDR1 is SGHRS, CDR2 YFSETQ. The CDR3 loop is CASSPQGVGSPLHF. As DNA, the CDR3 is TGCGCCAGCAGCCCGCAGGGGGTCGGTTCACCCCTCCACTTT.

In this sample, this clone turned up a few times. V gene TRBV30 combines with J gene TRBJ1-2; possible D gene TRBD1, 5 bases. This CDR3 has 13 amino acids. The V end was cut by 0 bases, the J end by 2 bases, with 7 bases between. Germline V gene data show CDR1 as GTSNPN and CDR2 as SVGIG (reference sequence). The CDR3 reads CAWSVKGNYGYTF. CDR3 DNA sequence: TGTGCCTGGAGTGTGAAGGGGAACTATGGCTACACCTTC. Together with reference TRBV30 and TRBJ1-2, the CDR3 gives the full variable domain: SQTIHQWPATLVQPVGSPLSLECTVEGTSNPNLYWYRQAAGRGLQLLFYSVGIGQISSEVPQNLSASRPQDRQFILSSKKLLLSDSGFYLCAWSVKGNYGYTFGSGTRLTVV.

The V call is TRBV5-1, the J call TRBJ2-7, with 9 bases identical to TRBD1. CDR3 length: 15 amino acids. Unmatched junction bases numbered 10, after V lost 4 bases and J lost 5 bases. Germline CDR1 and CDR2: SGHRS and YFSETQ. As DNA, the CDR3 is TGCGCCAGCAGCCCGACCGGGACAGGGATCAACGAGCAGTACTTC. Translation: CASSPTGTGINEQYF. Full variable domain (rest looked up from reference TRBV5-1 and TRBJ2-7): KAGVTQTPRYLIKTRGQQVTLSCSPISGHRSVSWYQQTPGQGLQFLFEYFSETQRNKGNFPGRFSGRQFSNSRSEMNVSTLELGDSALYLCASSPTGTGINEQYFGPGTRLTVT.

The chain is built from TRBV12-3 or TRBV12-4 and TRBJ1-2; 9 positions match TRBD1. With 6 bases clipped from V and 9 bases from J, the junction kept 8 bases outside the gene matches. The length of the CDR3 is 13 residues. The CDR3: CASSDGTGRSYTF. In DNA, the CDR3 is TGTGCCAGCAGCGACGGGACAGGGCGGAGCTACACCTTC.

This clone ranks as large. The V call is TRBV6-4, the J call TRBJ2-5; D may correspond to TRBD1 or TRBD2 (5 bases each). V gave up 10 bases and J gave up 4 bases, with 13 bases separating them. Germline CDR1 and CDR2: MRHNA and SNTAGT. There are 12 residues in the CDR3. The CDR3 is CAILGVSETQYF. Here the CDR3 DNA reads TGTGCCATTCTGGGGGTTTCAGAGACCCAGTACTTC.

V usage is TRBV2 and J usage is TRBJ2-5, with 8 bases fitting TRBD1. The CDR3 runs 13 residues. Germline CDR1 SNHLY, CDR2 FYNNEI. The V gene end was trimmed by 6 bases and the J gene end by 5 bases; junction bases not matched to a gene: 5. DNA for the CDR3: TGTGCCAGCAGGCGGACAGGGATGGAGACCCAGTACTTC. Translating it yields CASRRTGMETQYF.

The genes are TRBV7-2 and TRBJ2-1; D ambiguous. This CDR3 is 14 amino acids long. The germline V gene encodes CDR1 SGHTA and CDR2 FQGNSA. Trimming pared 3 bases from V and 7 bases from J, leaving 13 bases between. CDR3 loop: CASSFLSRTNEQFF. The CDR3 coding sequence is TGTGCCAGCAGCTTTCTTTCCCGGACGAATGAGCAGTTCTTC. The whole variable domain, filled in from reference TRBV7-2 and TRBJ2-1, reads GAGVSQSPSNKVTEKGKDVELRCDPISGHTALYWYRQSLGQGLEFLIYFQGNSAPDKSGLPSDRFSAERTGGSVSTLTIQRTQQEDSAVYLCASSFLSRTNEQFFGPGTRLTVL.

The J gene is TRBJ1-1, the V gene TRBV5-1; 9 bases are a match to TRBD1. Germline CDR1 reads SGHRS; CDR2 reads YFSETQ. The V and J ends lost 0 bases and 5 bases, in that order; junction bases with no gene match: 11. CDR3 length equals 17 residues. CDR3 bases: TGCGCCAGCAGCTTGGGGTTCAACAGGGGGCTGCGTACTGAAGCTTTCTTT. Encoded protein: CASSLGFNRGLRTEAFF.

Here the CDR3 reads CASSTYYRGSNYGYTF. The CDR3 DNA sequence: TGTGCCAGCTCAACTTACTACAGGGGATCTAACTATGGCTACACCTTC. The genes are TRBV18 and TRBJ1-2; 7 nucleotides agree with TRBD1. CDR1 KGHSH and CDR2 LQKENI come from the germline V gene. Trimming removed 5 bases from V and 0 bases from J; junction bases left unmatched: 9. CDR3 length: 16 residues.

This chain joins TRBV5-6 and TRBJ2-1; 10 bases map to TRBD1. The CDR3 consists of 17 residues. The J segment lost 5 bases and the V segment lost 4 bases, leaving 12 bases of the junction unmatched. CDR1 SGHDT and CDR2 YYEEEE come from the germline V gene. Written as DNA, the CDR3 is TGTGCCAGCAGCCAGTACCTCCCGGGACAGGGGCACAATGAGCAGTTCTTC. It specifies CASSQYLPGQGHNEQFF. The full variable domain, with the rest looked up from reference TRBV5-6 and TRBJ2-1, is DAGVTQSPTHLIKTRGQQVTLRCSPKSGHDTVSWYQQALGQGPQFIFQYYEEEERQRGNFPDRFSGHQFPNYSSELNVNALLLGDSALYLCASSQYLPGQGHNEQFFGPGTRLTVL.

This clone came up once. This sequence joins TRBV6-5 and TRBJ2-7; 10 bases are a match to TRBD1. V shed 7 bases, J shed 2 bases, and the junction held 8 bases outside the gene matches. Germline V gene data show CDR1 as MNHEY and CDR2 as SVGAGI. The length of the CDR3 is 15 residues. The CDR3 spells CASTRTGTGAYEQYF. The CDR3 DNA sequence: TGTGCCAGCACTCGAACCGGGACAGGGGCCTACGAGCAGTACTTC.

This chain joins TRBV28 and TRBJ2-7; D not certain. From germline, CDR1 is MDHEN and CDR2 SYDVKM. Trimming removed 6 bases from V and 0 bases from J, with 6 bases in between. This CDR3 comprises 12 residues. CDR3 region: CASSRYSYEQYF. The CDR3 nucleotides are TGTGCCAGCAGCCGGTACTCCTACGAGCAGTACTTC. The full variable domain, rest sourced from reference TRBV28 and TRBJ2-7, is DVKVTQSSRYLVKRTGEKVFLECVQDMDHENMFWYRQDPGLGLRLIYFSYDVKMKEKGDIPEGYSVSREKKERFSLILESASTNQTSMYLCASSRYSYEQYFGPGTRLTVT.

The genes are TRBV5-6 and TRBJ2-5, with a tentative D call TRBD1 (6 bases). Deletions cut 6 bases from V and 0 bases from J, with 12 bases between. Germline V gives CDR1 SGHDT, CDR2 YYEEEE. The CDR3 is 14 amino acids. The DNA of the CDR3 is TGTGCCAGCATCAGGGGTGGCCACCAAGAGACCCAGTACTTC. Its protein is CASIRGGHQETQYF.